This T cell receptor beta chain was sequenced during a study of blood T cells in healthy people across ages (dated by TCRdb to 2013 to 2016). A note on the overall study: Template switching captured roughly one uniquely barcoded TCR beta cDNA molecule per two T cells in model experiments. Age-related changes in TCR beta repertoire diversity were measured in the study by deep sequencing normalized with unique cDNA molecular identifiers. The donors were split into four age groups: young (average 16 years), middle-aged (39), aged (62) and long-lived (roughly 77). To avoid experimental bias, donors of different ages were distributed randomly across sequencing lanes. The study analyzed two additional independent replicas of 1 million unique cDNA reads from the same blood draw for two donors, one aged 18 to 29 and one aged 80 or older.

Points the paper makes about the study in general: The long-lived group showed more naive CD4+ T cells, fewer expanded clones and increased TCR diversity than the aged group, suggesting age selection. Bulk unsorted PBMC profiling prevented conclusive comparison of naive and antigen-experienced compartments. A strong correlation was found between observed TCR beta diversity and the percentage of naive T cells measured by flow cytometry. Donor CMV infection status was unknown, potentially confounding age-related changes in expanded clonotypes. Estimates of total diversity based on one million sequenced T cells were considered lower bounds and underestimates. Observed TCR beta diversity per million T cells fell roughly linearly with age, and a significant reduction was already apparent by age approximately 40.

Preparation of the library involved 5' RACE. The instrument was an Illumina HiSeq 2500. The second PCR ran for about 7 to 11 cycles and used a J-beta primer mix along with a sample-barcoded 5' primer. A template-switch 5' adaptor carrying 12 random nucleotides introduced a unique molecular identifier onto each TCR beta cDNA molecule. At least 2.5 million CDR3-containing paired-end reads were obtained from each sample. First-strand cDNA was synthesized from all RNA with the Mint cDNA synthesis kit, primed by a TRBC-specific oligonucleotide. Following uracil-DNA glycosylase treatment, a first 18-cycle PCR with universal primers M1SS and BC2_uni_R was performed on all cDNA. For the original study's pipeline: Normalization of each sample was performed by random selection of 1 million high-quality reads, each carrying a distinct molecular identifier. Instead of being binned into consensus sequences, reads with shared molecular identifiers were discarded. MiTCR, with a Q25 quality threshold and the strictest error-elimination algorithm, was used for CDR3 identification, clonotype clustering and error correction. A nonparametric unseen species model using Euler transformation provided a lower-bound estimate of total TCR beta diversity. TCRdb handled the public reads itself, with Q25 trimming in fastp and clone calling in MiXCR, and kept productive beta chains. Identical CDR3 protein sequences are pooled into one entry, listed with their most common genes and DNA. The V and J calls reflect TCRdb's pipeline rather than the authors' work. The sample data list 1.6 million or so distinct CDR3 sequences, and approximately 32% of these were observed just once. The top ten clonotypes cover roughly 12% of the sample.

Systemically healthy Caucasian individuals from Russia, 35 to 50 in total and aged roughly 6 to 95 years, were included as donors. Each donor gave about 9.7 milliliters of peripheral blood, drawn into EDTA-treated Vacutainer tubes. Ficoll-Paque density-gradient centrifugation was used to isolate PBMCs, with at least 6.5 million obtained per sample. Total RNA, at least 6 micrograms per sample, was extracted from PBMCs with Trizol reagent. For every donor, an aliquot of PBMCs went through flow cytometry to measure the percentages of naive CD45RAhigh/CD27high T cells. With respect to this clonotype: Its binding antigen is unknown. One base away there is no much larger clone; base qualities are not given.

The clonotype was recovered from a woman in her 30s in good health. Sequencing input: blood.

In nucleotide form, the sequence is TGTGCCAGCAGGATACAGGGGCTTGGCTCTGGAAACACCATATATTTT. Its protein reads: CASRIQGLGSGNTIYF. The chain is encoded by TRBV12-3 or TRBV12-4 joined to TRBJ1-3, with 7 central nucleotides matching TRBD1. V and J are trimmed by 6 bases and 0 bases, and the gene matches miss 8 bases of the junction. The CDR3 measures 16 amino acids from cysteine to phenylalanine. Only the CDR3 part of the read is kept: 48 bases, read in frame from the first base.